In this sample, the clone carrying this T cell receptor (beta chain) turned up once. These data belong to a study of blood T cell repertoires in COVID-19. Study-wide background: Sites across the United States, Italy and Spain contributed samples from acute and convalescent COVID-19. PBMCs, B-cell-depleted T cells, or T cells were the source of the cDNA or gDNA that made up the material.

In the authors' methods: Cell counts per sample came from amplifying reference gene primers. Sequenced by immunoSEQ multiplex PCR; TCRdb stores in-frame clones only, minus some. The V and J calls and the clone size are those of that table, but D and trimming were determined from the DNA. This table holds around 460,000 clones, roughly 90% found once. Trimming at V came to 3 bases and at J to 5 bases, leaving 8 bases not matched to a gene. Germline values: CDR1 LNHDA, CDR2 SQIVND (reference sequence). The CDR3 runs to 15 residues. The chain couples TRBV19 to TRBJ1-1; 8 bases match TRBD1. The sequenced material came from peripheral blood. This TCR derives from a man aged 18 to 29 with COVID-19, enrolled during active disease. CDR3 in DNA: TGTGCCAGTAGTATCCTAGGACAGGGTGAAACTGAAGCTTTCTTT. This codes for CASSILGQGETEAFF.